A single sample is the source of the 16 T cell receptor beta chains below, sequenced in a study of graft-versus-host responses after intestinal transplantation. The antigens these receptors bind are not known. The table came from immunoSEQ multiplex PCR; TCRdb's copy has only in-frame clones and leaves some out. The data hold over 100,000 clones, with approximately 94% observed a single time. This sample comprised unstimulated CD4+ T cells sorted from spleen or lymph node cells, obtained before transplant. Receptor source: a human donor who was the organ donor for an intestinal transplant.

CDR3 nucleotides: TGTGCCAGCAGCTTAGCCCCGGGGAACATTCAGTACTTC. Its translation is CASSLAPGNIQYF. V and J are TRBV7-3 and TRBJ2-4; weak D call: TRBD2 (5 bases). The CDR3 contains 13 residues. V lost 2 bases to trimming and J lost 7 bases, with 9 bases between them. Germline V gene sequence: CDR1 SGHTA, CDR2 FQGTGA.

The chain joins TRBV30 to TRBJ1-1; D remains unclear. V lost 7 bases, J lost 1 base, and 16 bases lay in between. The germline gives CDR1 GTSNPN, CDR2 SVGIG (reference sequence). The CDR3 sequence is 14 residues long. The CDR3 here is CASDIQWGNTEAFF. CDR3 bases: TGTGCCTCCGACATACAGTGGGGGAACACTGAAGCTTTCTTT.

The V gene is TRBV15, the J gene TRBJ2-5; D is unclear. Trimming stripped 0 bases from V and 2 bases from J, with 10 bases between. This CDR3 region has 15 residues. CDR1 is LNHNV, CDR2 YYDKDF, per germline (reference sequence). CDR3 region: CATSRDLTLQETQYF. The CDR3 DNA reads TGTGCCACCAGCAGAGATCTAACTCTACAAGAGACCCAGTACTTC.

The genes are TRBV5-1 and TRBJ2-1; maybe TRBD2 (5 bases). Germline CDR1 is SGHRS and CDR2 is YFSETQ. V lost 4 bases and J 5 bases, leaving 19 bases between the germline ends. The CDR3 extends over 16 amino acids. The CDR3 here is CASSNLERTGHNEQFF. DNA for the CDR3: TGCGCCAGCAGCAACTTGGAAAGGACTGGCCACAATGAGCAGTTCTTC.

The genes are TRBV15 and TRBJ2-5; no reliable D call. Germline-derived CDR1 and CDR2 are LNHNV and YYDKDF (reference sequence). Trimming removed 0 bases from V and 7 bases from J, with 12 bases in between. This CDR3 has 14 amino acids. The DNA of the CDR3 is TGTGCCACCAGCAGAGATCAAGCTGGCGGGACCCAGTACTTC. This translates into CATSRDQAGGTQYF. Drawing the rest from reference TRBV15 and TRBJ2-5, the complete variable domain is DAMVIQNPRYQVTQFGKPVTLSCSQTLNHNVMYWYQQKSSQAPKLLFHYYDKDFNNEADTPDNFQSRRPNTSFCFLDIRSPGLGDTAMYLCATSRDQAGGTQYFGPGTRLLVL.

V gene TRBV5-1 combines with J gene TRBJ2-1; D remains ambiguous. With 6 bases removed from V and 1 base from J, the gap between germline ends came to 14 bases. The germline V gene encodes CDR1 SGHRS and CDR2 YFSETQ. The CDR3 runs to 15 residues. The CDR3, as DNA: TGCGCCAGCAACCCGCGCCCATTATCCTACAATGAGCAGTTCTTC. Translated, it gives CASNPRPLSYNEQFF.

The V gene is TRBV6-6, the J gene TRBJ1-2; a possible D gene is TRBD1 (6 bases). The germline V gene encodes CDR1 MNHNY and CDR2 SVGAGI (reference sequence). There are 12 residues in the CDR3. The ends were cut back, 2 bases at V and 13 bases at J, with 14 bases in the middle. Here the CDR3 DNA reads TGTGCCAGCAGTTACGGTCCTAGGGGGTTCACCTTC. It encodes CASSYGPRGFTF.

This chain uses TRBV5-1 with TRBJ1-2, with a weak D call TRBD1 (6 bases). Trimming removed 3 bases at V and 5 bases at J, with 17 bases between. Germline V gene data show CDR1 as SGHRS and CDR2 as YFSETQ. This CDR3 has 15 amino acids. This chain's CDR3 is CASSSSGGGLYGYTF. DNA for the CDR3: TGCGCCAGCAGCTCCTCTGGGGGCGGCTTATATGGCTACACCTTC.

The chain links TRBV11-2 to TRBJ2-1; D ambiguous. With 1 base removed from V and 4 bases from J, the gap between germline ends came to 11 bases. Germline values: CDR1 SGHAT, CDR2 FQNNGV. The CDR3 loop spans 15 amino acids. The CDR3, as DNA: TGTGCCAGCAGCTTAGGGCACCCTGAGTACAATGAGCAGTTCTTC. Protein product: CASSLGHPEYNEQFF.

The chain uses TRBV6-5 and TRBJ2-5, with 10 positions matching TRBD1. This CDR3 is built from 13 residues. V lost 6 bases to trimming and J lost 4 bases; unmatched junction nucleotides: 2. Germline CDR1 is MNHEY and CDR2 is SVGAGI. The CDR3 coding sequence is TGTGCCAGCAGGACAGGGGGCCGAGAGACCCAGTACTTC. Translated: CASRTGGRETQYF.

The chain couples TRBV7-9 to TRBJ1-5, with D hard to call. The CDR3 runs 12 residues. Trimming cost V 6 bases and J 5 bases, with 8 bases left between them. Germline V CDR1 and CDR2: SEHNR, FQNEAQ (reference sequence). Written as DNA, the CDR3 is TGTGCCAGCAGTCCTATAGATCAGCCCCAGCATTTT. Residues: CASSPIDQPQHF.

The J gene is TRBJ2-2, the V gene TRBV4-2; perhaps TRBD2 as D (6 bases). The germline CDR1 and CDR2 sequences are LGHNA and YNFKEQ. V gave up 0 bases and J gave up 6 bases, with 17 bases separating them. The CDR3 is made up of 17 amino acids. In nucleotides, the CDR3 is TGTGCCAGCAGCCAAGAAGGGAACGGGAGATGGGCCGGGGAGCTGTTTTTT. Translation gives CASSQEGNGRWAGELFF.

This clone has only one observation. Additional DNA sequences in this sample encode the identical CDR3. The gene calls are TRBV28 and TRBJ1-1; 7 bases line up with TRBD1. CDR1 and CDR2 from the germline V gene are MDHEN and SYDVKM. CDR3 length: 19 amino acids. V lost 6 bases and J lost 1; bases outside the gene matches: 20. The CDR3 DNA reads TGTGCCAGCAGCCAACCCACCGGACAGGTACCTATAACGAACACTGAAGCTTTCTTT. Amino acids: CASSQPTGQVPITNTEAFF.

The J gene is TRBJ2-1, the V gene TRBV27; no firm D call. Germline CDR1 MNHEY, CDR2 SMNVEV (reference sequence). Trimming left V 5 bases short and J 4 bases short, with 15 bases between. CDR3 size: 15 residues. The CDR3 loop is CASSPPAMGYNEQFF. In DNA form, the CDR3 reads TGTGCCAGCAGTCCCCCGGCTATGGGGTACAATGAGCAGTTCTTC.

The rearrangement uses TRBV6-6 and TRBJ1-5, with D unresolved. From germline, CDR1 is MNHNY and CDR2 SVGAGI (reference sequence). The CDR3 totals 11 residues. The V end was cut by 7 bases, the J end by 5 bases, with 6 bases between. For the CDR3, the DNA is TGTGCCAGCACCTGGGATCAGCCCCAGCATTTT. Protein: CASTWDQPQHF.

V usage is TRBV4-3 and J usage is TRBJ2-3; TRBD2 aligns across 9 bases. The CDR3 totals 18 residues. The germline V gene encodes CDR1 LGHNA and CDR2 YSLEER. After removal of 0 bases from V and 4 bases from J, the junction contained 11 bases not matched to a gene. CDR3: CASSQDSGLAGWADTQYF. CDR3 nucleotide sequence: TGCGCCAGCAGCCAAGATTCCGGGCTAGCGGGATGGGCAGATACGCAGTATTTT.